This entry lists 30 T cell receptor beta chains sequenced from one sample in a study of cytomegalovirus exposure and HLA in healthy donors. Clones were sequenced by immunoSEQ multiplex PCR, and TCRdb holds only the in-frame ones, with some missing. The repertoire has hundreds of thousands of clones, around 87% of them found once; the top ten carry 1.5% to 2.5%. The sequenced sample was PBMCs. These receptors were obtained from a woman under 30 in good health and CMV-seropositive.

The chain employs TRBV2 and TRBJ2-3; D unresolved. In germline, CDR1 is SNHLY, CDR2 FYNNEI. The CDR3 covers 14 residues. The V gene lost 5 bases and the J gene lost 3 bases, with 12 bases spanning the gap. This CDR3 is CASSPLGRTDTQYF. CDR3 bases: TGTGCCAGCAGTCCCCTCGGTAGAACAGATACGCAGTATTTT. Full variable domain (outside the CDR3, taken from reference TRBV2 and TRBJ2-3): EPEVTQTPSHQVTQMGQEVILRCVPISNHLYFYWYRQILGQKVEFLVSFYNNEISEKSEIFDDQFSVERPDGSNFTLKIRSTKLEDSAMYFCASSPLGRTDTQYFGPGTRLTVL.

This clone was seen once. V usage is TRBV5-1 and J usage is TRBJ1-2, with 8 bases that match TRBD1. Germline CDR1 and CDR2: SGHRS and YFSETQ. The CDR3 has 15 residues. The V segment lost 2 bases and the J segment 0 bases; nucleotides outside the gene matches: 3. The CDR3 loop is CASSLQGGPNYGYTF. The CDR3 DNA reads as TGCGCCAGCAGCTTACAGGGGGGTCCTAACTATGGCTACACCTTC. Full variable domain (rest looked up from reference TRBV5-1 and TRBJ1-2): KAGVTQTPRYLIKTRGQQVTLSCSPISGHRSVSWYQQTPGQGLQFLFEYFSETQRNKGNFPGRFSGRQFSNSRSEMNVSTLELGDSALYLCASSLQGGPNYGYTFGSGTRLTVV.

To note about this clone: One junction end disagrees with the germline gene, perhaps due to a read error. The V and J genes are TRBV6-6 and TRBJ1-1; D remains ambiguous. The germline V gene encodes CDR1 MNHNY and CDR2 SVGAGI (reference sequence). The CDR3 is made up of 14 amino acids. The CDR3 DNA reads TGTGCCAGCAGTTACCCACAGTTGAACGCTGAAGCTTTCTTT. It is translated as CASSYPQLNAEAFF.

The V and J genes are TRBV28 and TRBJ2-5; 9 bases line up with TRBD1. The CDR3 loop spans 15 amino acids. Losses at the gene ends were 4 bases for V and 4 bases for J; bases not matched to a gene: 7. Germline V lookup: CDR1 MDHEN, CDR2 SYDVKM. CDR3 sequence (DNA): TGTGCCAGCAGTTCAATTACAGGGGGCGGAGAGACCCAGTACTTC. It specifies CASSSITGGGETQYF.

The CDR3 nucleotides read TGCAGCGTACACCGTCAGGGCTTAAACACTGAAGCTTTCTTT. It specifies CSVHRQGLNTEAFF. This chain joins TRBV29-1 and TRBJ1-1; perhaps TRBD1 as D (5 bases). From germline, CDR1 is SQVTM and CDR2 ANQGSEA. The CDR3 spans 14 residues. Trimming shortened V by 6 bases and J by 2 bases, and 16 bases separated the two germline ends.

CDR3 protein: CASSMGLGDTQYF. Written as DNA, the CDR3 is TGTGCCAGCAGCATGGGACTAGGGGATACGCAGTATTTT. This rearrangement joins TRBV27 to TRBJ2-3; TRBD2 matches 8 bases. The CDR3 is 13 residues long. Germline V gives CDR1 MNHEY, CDR2 SMNVEV (reference sequence). Trimming removed 6 bases from V and 6 bases from J; junction bases left unmatched: 5.

This clone was counted a single time. V usage is TRBV7-8 and J usage is TRBJ1-2, with 7 nucleotides matching TRBD1. CDR1 and CDR2 (germline): SGHVS, FQNEAQ. This CDR3 contains 14 residues. The J segment lost 5 bases and the V segment lost 1 base, leaving 4 bases of the junction unmatched. CDR3 nucleotide sequence: TGTGCCAGCAGCTTAGTAGGGACAGATTATGGCTACACCTTC. It specifies CASSLVGTDYGYTF.

The chain joins TRBV5-1 to TRBJ2-5; D remains unclear. Trimming cost V 0 bases and J 2 bases, with 8 bases left between them. CDR1 and CDR2 from the germline V gene are SGHRS and YFSETQ. The CDR3 extends over 14 amino acids. CDR3 region: CASSLARKQETQYF. CDR3 nucleotides: TGCGCCAGCAGCTTGGCCAGAAAACAAGAGACCCAGTACTTC.

J is TRBJ2-1 and V is TRBV28, with D unresolved. There are 14 residues in the CDR3. Trimming cost V 2 bases and J 5 bases, with 10 bases left between them. Germline V CDR1 and CDR2: MDHEN, SYDVKM. CDR3 in amino acids: CASSLLELDNEQFF. CDR3 nucleotides: TGTGCCAGCAGTTTACTAGAGTTAGACAATGAGCAGTTCTTC.

J is TRBJ1-5 and V is TRBV29-1; 8 positions match TRBD1. The junction had 4 bases not matched to a gene; V was cut back by 4 bases and J by 5 bases. Germline V CDR1 and CDR2: SQVTM, ANQGSEA. The CDR3 has 13 amino acids. The CDR3 DNA reads as TGCAGCGTTGCCGGACAGGGCGATCAGCCCCAGCATTTT. Encoded protein: CSVAGQGDQPQHF.

This chain links TRBV7-2 with TRBJ2-7, with 8 bases matching TRBD1. The V and J ends lost 4 bases and 0 bases, in that order; junction bases with no gene match: 11. The CDR3 contains 17 residues. From germline, CDR1 is SGHTA and CDR2 FQGNSA. The CDR3 sequence: CASSSIAQGQASYEQYF. DNA of the CDR3: TGTGCCAGCAGCTCCATCGCTCAGGGACAGGCCTCCTACGAGCAGTACTTC. The variable domain in full, completed from reference TRBV7-2 and TRBJ2-7, reads GAGVSQSPSNKVTEKGKDVELRCDPISGHTALYWYRQSLGQGLEFLIYFQGNSAPDKSGLPSDRFSAERTGGSVSTLTIQRTQQEDSAVYLCASSSIAQGQASYEQYFGPGTRLTVT.

The V and J genes are TRBV6-6 and TRBJ1-5; the D gene is possibly TRBD1 (5 bases). Trimming took 6 bases from V and 6 from J, leaving 15 bases between them. There are 14 residues in the CDR3. The germline CDR1 and CDR2 sequences are MNHNY and SVGAGI (reference sequence). For the CDR3, the DNA is TGTGCCAGCAGGGCCGGGGGGGTCGGTCAGCCCCAGCATTTT. Its translation is CASRAGGVGQPQHF.

CDR3 residues: CASSLAAGAPGTDTQYF. The CDR3 nucleotides read TGCGCCAGCAGCTTGGCTGCGGGAGCCCCCGGCACAGATACGCAGTATTTT. The chain links TRBV5-1 to TRBJ2-3, with 7 bases aligning to TRBD2. J gave up 1 base and V 0 bases, and 8 bases lay outside the gene matches. Per the germline V gene, CDR1 is SGHRS and CDR2 is YFSETQ. CDR3 size: 17 residues. The full variable domain, in which reference TRBV5-1 and TRBJ2-3 provide the parts outside the CDR3, is KAGVTQTPRYLIKTRGQQVTLSCSPISGHRSVSWYQQTPGQGLQFLFEYFSETQRNKGNFPGRFSGRQFSNSRSEMNVSTLELGDSALYLCASSLAAGAPGTDTQYFGPGTRLTVL.

J is TRBJ1-4 and V is TRBV29-1; possible D gene TRBD1, 5 bases. The CDR3 covers 15 residues. CDR1 and CDR2 from the germline V gene are SQVTM and ANQGSEA. Trimming left V 5 bases short and J 3 bases short, with 16 bases between. In DNA, the CDR3 is TGCAGCGTTAGTTTGAAGGGGTCGGCTAATGAAAAACTGTTTTTT. Translating it yields CSVSLKGSANEKLFF.

This clone occurred a few times. The chain combines TRBV12-5 with TRBJ1-2; the D gene is possibly TRBD1 (5 bases). The length of the CDR3 is 16 residues. Germline CDR1 and CDR2: LGHNT and FRNRAP. Trimming pared 1 base from V and 3 bases from J, leaving 15 bases between. In DNA, the CDR3 is TGTGCTAGTGGTTTGGCCCTCCCAGGGCAGGACTATGGCTACACCTTC. This sequence encodes CASGLALPGQDYGYTF. Supplemented by reference TRBV12-5 and TRBJ1-2, the full variable domain reads DARVTQTPRHKVTEMGQEVTMRCQPILGHNTVFWYRQTMMQGLELLAYFRNRAPLDDSGMPKDRFSAEMPDATLATLKIQPSEPRDSAVYFCASGLALPGQDYGYTFGSGTRLTVV.

The rearrangement links TRBV29-1 to TRBJ2-7; TRBD1 agrees at 8 bases. The CDR3 extends over 15 amino acids. Germline lookup yields CDR1 SQVTM and CDR2 ANQGSEA. V gave up 4 bases and J gave up 5 bases; unmatched junction bases: 13. This CDR3 reads CSVAGFPGTGDEQYF. CDR3 in DNA: TGCAGCGTTGCCGGTTTCCCCGGGACAGGCGACGAGCAGTACTTC.

The gene calls are TRBV6-1 and TRBJ1-1; D not resolved. Germline V CDR1 and CDR2: MNHNS, SASEGT. The CDR3 has 15 amino acids. V gave up 0 bases and J gave up 3 bases, with 11 bases separating them. The DNA for the CDR3 is TGTGCCAGCAGTGAAGCGTTCTACCGGGACACTGAAGCTTTCTTT. It yields the protein CASSEAFYRDTEAFF.

This chain connects TRBV6-1 to TRBJ1-2; TRBD1 matches 7 bases. The germline gives CDR1 MNHNS, CDR2 SASEGT. The CDR3 has 15 amino acids. V gave up 4 bases and J gave up 3 bases; unmatched junction bases: 8. The CDR3 is CASSVYQGGDYGYTF. DNA for the CDR3: TGTGCCAGCAGTGTCTACCAGGGGGGCGACTATGGCTACACCTTC.

This clone was seen only once. The gene calls are TRBV5-4 and TRBJ1-2, with 9 nucleotides matching TRBD1. Germline values: CDR1 SGHNT, CDR2 YYREEE (reference sequence). This CDR3 contains 13 residues. The J segment lost 7 bases and the V segment lost 6 bases, leaving 7 bases of the junction unmatched. CDR3 sequence (DNA): TGTGCCAGCACCCTAGGGACAGGGCTTGGCTACACCTTC. Amino acids: CASTLGTGLGYTF.

This chain connects TRBV19 to TRBJ2-7, with 9 bases fitting TRBD1. Germline assignment: CDR1 LNHDA and CDR2 SQIVND (reference sequence). The CDR3 totals 16 residues. The V gene end was trimmed by 3 bases and the J gene end by 5 bases; junction bases not matched to a gene: 11. CDR3 sequence: CASSMSTGTGSNEQYF. CDR3 in DNA: TGTGCCAGTAGTATGTCTACCGGGACAGGGTCTAACGAGCAGTACTTC.

V and J are TRBV27 and TRBJ1-1; tentative D call: TRBD1 (5 bases). CDR3 size: 14 residues. In germline, CDR1 is MNHEY, CDR2 SMNVEV (reference sequence). The germline V and J ends were trimmed by 6 bases and 5 bases, with 16 bases remaining between them. The CDR3 here is CASSSGGVGTEAFF. CDR3 DNA sequence: TGTGCCAGCAGCTCCGGAGGGGTAGGAACTGAAGCTTTCTTT.

This clone was found once. The chain recombines TRBV5-4 with TRBJ2-7; the match to TRBD2 covers 7 bases. V was clipped by 4 bases and J by 7 bases; unmatched bases: 5. Looked up from germline, CDR1 is SGHNT and CDR2 is YYREEE (reference sequence). The CDR3 contains 12 residues. The CDR3 is CASSLGLQEQYF. The CDR3, as DNA: TGTGCCAGCAGCCTGGGACTACAGGAGCAGTACTTC.

This chain links TRBV28 with TRBJ2-7, with TRBD2 matching 8 bases. Germline V gene lookup returns CDR1 MDHEN and CDR2 SYDVKM. V lost 5 bases, J lost 2 bases, and 8 bases stayed unmatched. The CDR3 consists of 15 residues. CDR3 sequence reads: CASSPRGSGTYEQYF. As DNA, the CDR3 is TGTGCCAGCAGTCCCCGGGGTAGCGGGACCTACGAGCAGTACTTC.

This clone has a handful of counts. The sample carries other DNA sequences with the same CDR3. This chain connects TRBV27 to TRBJ1-1; unclear D gene. The CDR3 has 13 amino acids. With 2 bases removed from V and 1 base from J, the gap between germline ends came to 5 bases. Per germline, CDR1 MNHEY and CDR2 SMNVEV (reference sequence). The CDR3: CASSLVRNTEAFF. The CDR3, as DNA: TGTGCCAGCAGTTTAGTCCGGAACACTGAAGCTTTCTTT.

A note on this clone: The sample has other DNA sequences that encode this CDR3 too. The V call is TRBV18, the J call TRBJ1-1; D gene unclear. V lost 2 bases, J lost 1 base, and 5 bases lay in between. The CDR3 runs to 13 residues. CDR1 KGHSH and CDR2 LQKENI come from the germline V gene. CDR3 coding DNA: TGTGCCAGCTCACCAGAGGGGAACACTGAAGCTTTCTTT. Protein: CASSPEGNTEAFF.

This chain joins TRBV27 and TRBJ2-5; 14 bases agree with TRBD2. CDR1 MNHEY and CDR2 SMNVEV come from the germline V gene (reference sequence). The CDR3 length is 17 residues. The V gene end was trimmed by 4 bases and the J gene end by 2 bases; junction bases not matched to a gene: 6. CDR3 nucleotide sequence: TGTGCCAGCAGTTCCCGGACTAGCGGGAGGTCACAAGAGACCCAGTACTTC. Its protein product is CASSSRTSGRSQETQYF.

This clone showed up many times. The chain joins TRBV19 to TRBJ2-7, with 8 bases that match TRBD2. CDR1 and CDR2 from the germline V gene are LNHDA and SQIVND (reference sequence). This CDR3 contains 13 residues. V shed 4 bases, J shed 7 bases, and the junction held 6 bases outside the gene matches. CDR3 sequence (DNA): TGTGCCAGTAGTAGAGAAGCGGGAGTGGAGCAGTACTTC. It is translated as CASSREAGVEQYF.

This clone has a single count. V gene TRBV30 combines with J gene TRBJ1-1; perhaps TRBD1 as D (5 bases). There are 13 residues in the CDR3. The V end lost 3 bases, the J end lost 6 bases, and 14 bases lay between the germline ends. CDR1 GTSNPN and CDR2 SVGIG come from the germline V gene (reference sequence). The CDR3 DNA reads TGTGCCTGGAGCGACTCTCAGGGTCCTGAAGCTTTCTTT. This codes for CAWSDSQGPEAFF.

The rearrangement links TRBV6-6 to TRBJ1-4; a possible D gene is TRBD1 (5 bases). CDR1 MNHNY and CDR2 SVGAGI come from the germline V gene (reference sequence). This CDR3 is 16 amino acids long. Trimming removed 2 bases from V and 5 bases from J, with 15 bases in between. CDR3 region: CASSYEGGGSNEKLFF. The CDR3 nucleotides read TGTGCCAGCAGTTACGAAGGTGGGGGGTCGAATGAAAAACTGTTTTTT.

The J gene is TRBJ2-3, the V gene TRBV6-4, with D perhaps matching TRBD2 (5 bases). The CDR3 contains 15 residues. Germline V gives CDR1 MRHNA, CDR2 SNTAGT. V lost 4 bases, J lost 0 bases, and 11 bases lay in between. CDR3 sequence reads: CASSGSLESTDTQYF. CDR3 DNA: TGTGCCAGCAGTGGGTCACTAGAAAGCACAGATACGCAGTATTTT.